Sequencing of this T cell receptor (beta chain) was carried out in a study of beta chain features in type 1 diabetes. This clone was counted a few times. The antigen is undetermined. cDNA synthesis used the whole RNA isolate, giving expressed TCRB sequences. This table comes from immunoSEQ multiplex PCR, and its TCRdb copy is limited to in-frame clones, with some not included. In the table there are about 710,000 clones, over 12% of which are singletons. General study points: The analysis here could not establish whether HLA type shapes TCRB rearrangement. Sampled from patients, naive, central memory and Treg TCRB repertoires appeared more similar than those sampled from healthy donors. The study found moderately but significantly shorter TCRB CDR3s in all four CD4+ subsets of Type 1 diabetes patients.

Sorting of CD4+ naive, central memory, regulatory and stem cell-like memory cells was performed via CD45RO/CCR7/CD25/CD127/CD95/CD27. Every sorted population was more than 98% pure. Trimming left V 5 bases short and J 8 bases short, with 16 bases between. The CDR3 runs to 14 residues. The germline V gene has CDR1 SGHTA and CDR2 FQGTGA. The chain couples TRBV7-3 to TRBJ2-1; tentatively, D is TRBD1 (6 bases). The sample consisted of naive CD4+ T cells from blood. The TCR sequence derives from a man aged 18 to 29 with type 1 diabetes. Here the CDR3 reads CASSLTTGRDEQFF. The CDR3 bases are TGTGCCAGCAGCCTCACTACAGGGCGGGATGAGCAGTTCTTC.